The 17 T cell receptor beta chains reported below all come from one sample, sequenced in a study of graft-versus-host responses after intestinal transplantation. Some clones are missing from TCRdb's copy, which holds only in-frame ones; the method was immunoSEQ multiplex PCR. Among about 120,000 clones, roughly 95% were seen once, and the ten largest hold around 3%. Antigens for these TCRs are unknown. Sequencing used unstimulated CD8+ T cells sorted from spleen or lymph node cells, obtained before intestinal transplant. These receptors were taken from a human donor who received an intestinal transplant.

CDR3 residues: CASSPTGIPDTQYF. DNA of the CDR3: TGTGCCAGCAGTCCCACAGGGATCCCAGATACGCAGTATTTT. This chain uses TRBV28 with TRBJ2-3; perhaps TRBD1 as D (6 bases). The germline V gene encodes CDR1 MDHEN and CDR2 SYDVKM. CDR3 size: 14 residues. The V end lost 5 bases, the J end lost 4 bases, and 13 bases lay between the germline ends.

The J gene is TRBJ1-5, the V gene TRBV15; 9 bases match TRBD1. This CDR3 has 15 amino acids. Germline loops: CDR1 LNHNV, CDR2 YYDKDF (reference sequence). Unmatched junction bases numbered 9, after V lost 5 bases and J lost 7 bases. The CDR3 DNA reads TGTGCCACCAGCGGCGAGGACAGGGGTGACCAGCCCCAGCATTTT. The encoded protein is CATSGEDRGDQPQHF.

The J gene is TRBJ2-7, the V gene TRBV4-3, with 13 bases that match TRBD2. The germline CDR1 and CDR2 sequences are LGHNA and YSLEER. The CDR3 runs to 16 residues. J was trimmed by 6 bases and V by 2 bases; bases with no gene match: 7. The CDR3 loop reads CASSQIPGLAGFEQYF. CDR3 nucleotide sequence: TGCGCCAGCAGCCAAATTCCGGGACTAGCGGGATTCGAGCAGTACTTC.

Here the CDR3 reads CSVDLPAADSSYEQYF. The CDR3 nucleotides are TGCAGCGTTGATCTACCTGCGGCCGACAGCTCCTACGAGCAGTACTTC. The rearrangement links TRBV29-1 to TRBJ2-7; TRBD1 is a possible D gene (5 bases). Germline loops: CDR1 SQVTM, CDR2 ANQGSEA. The CDR3 totals 16 residues. Trimming removed 3 bases at V and 0 bases at J, with 18 bases between.

This sequence joins TRBV5-6 and TRBJ2-1; 12 nucleotides match TRBD2. This CDR3 spans 15 amino acids. With V trimmed by 0 bases and J by 5 bases, 0 bases remained unmatched. Germline CDR1 SGHDT, CDR2 YYEEEE. This CDR3 reads CASSLGTSGNNEQFF. CDR3 DNA sequence: TGTGCCAGCAGCTTGGGGACTAGCGGGAACAATGAGCAGTTCTTC.

The chain combines TRBV19 with TRBJ1-4, with D perhaps TRBD1 (6 bases). This CDR3 contains 16 residues. The V gene lost 3 bases and the J gene lost 4 bases, with 15 bases spanning the gap. Germline V gives CDR1 LNHDA, CDR2 SQIVND (reference sequence). CDR3 coding DNA: TGTGCCAGTAGTATGCTTTTCCAGGGGATTAATGAAAAACTGTTTTTT. Translation: CASSMLFQGINEKLFF.

This chain joins TRBV4-1 and TRBJ1-2; no clear D. CDR1 MGHRA and CDR2 YSYEKL come from the germline V gene. The V gene lost 1 base and the J gene lost 7 bases, with 13 bases spanning the gap. The CDR3 runs to 14 residues. This CDR3 reads CASSQGWSSGGYTF. The CDR3 coding sequence is TGCGCCAGCAGCCAAGGTTGGTCAAGTGGTGGCTACACCTTC.

The chain combines TRBV10-3 with TRBJ2-1, with D possibly matching TRBD2 (6 bases). V was shortened by 0 bases and J by 8 bases, with 11 bases between the two germline ends. Germline V gene sequence: CDR1 ENHRY, CDR2 SYGVKD. This CDR3 comprises 14 residues. The DNA of the CDR3 is TGTGCCATCAGTGAGTCCCCTCGCGGGGATGAGCAGTTCTTC. This translates into CAISESPRGDEQFF.

V and J are TRBV4-1 and TRBJ1-2; no definite D call. Trimming stripped 1 base from V and 4 bases from J, with 4 bases between. Germline values: CDR1 MGHRA, CDR2 YSYEKL. The CDR3 has 12 amino acids. DNA for the CDR3: TGCGCCAGCAGCCAAGTGTCCTATGGCTACACCTTC. Protein sequence: CASSQVSYGYTF.

The J gene is TRBJ2-4, the V gene TRBV6-5; 14 nucleotides agree with TRBD2. The CDR3 loop spans 15 amino acids. J gave up 9 bases and V 0 bases, and 1 base lay outside the gene matches. The germline CDR1 and CDR2 sequences are MNHEY and SVGAGI. CDR3 sequence reads: CASSYSTSGRAIQYF. The CDR3 nucleotides read TGTGCCAGCAGTTACTCGACTAGCGGGAGGGCCATTCAGTACTTC.

This chain joins TRBV7-6 and TRBJ2-7; D gene uncertain. The CDR3 contains 14 residues. Trimming removed 2 bases from V and 0 bases from J, with 8 bases in between. Per the germline V gene, CDR1 is SGHVS and CDR2 is FNYEAQ. CDR3 DNA: TGTGCCAGCAGCTTAACTGCCAGCTCCTACGAGCAGTACTTC. Its protein is CASSLTASSYEQYF.

This clone showed up just once. V usage is TRBV6-1 and J usage is TRBJ2-7; 9 bases are shared with TRBD2. The CDR3 runs 15 residues. Per germline, CDR1 MNHNS and CDR2 SASEGT. V lost 4 bases and J lost 3; bases outside the gene matches: 7. CDR3 DNA: TGTGCCAGCAGTGGAGAAGCGGGAGGCTTCTACGAGCAGTACTTC. Its protein product is CASSGEAGGFYEQYF.

This clone was picked up one time. CDR3 coding DNA: TGTGCCAGCAGTTTGGGGGCCAGGGTTCCGATCTACGAGCAGTACTTC. As protein: CASSLGARVPIYEQYF. The V gene is TRBV28, the J gene TRBJ2-7, with D possibly matching TRBD1 (6 bases). V was trimmed by 3 bases and J by 3 bases, leaving 18 bases between them. This CDR3 contains 16 residues. The germline gives CDR1 MDHEN, CDR2 SYDVKM.

The CDR3 loop is CASSPTATNEKLFF. CDR3 coding DNA: TGTGCCAGCAGCCCTACAGCAACTAATGAAAAACTGTTTTTT. The chain is built from TRBV28 and TRBJ1-4; D not resolved. Trimming took 6 bases from V and 0 from J, leaving 8 bases between them. CDR1 and CDR2 from the germline V gene are MDHEN and SYDVKM. The CDR3 covers 14 residues.

The J gene is TRBJ2-7, the V gene TRBV6-5; 10 bases are shared with TRBD2. Trimming cost V 0 bases and J 4 bases; bases outside gene matches: 6. The CDR3 totals 16 residues. Germline lookup yields CDR1 MNHEY and CDR2 SVGAGI. This CDR3 is CASSYSLASGSYEQYF. Here the CDR3 DNA reads TGTGCCAGCAGTTACTCTCTGGCTAGCGGGAGTTACGAGCAGTACTTC.

V is TRBV25-1 and J is TRBJ2-7; D uncertain. Trimming took 6 bases from V and 3 from J, leaving 9 bases between them. The germline gives CDR1 MGHDK, CDR2 SYGVNS. The CDR3 is made up of 12 amino acids. This chain's CDR3 is CASRYSSYEQYF. The CDR3 DNA follows: TGTGCCAGCAGATATTCTAGCTACGAGCAGTACTTC.

The rearrangement uses TRBV6-5 and TRBJ2-7, with D unclear. With 3 bases removed from V and 0 bases from J, the gap between germline ends came to 9 bases. Germline CDR1 reads MNHEY; CDR2 reads SVGAGI. The CDR3 runs 14 residues. Here the CDR3 reads CASSYHQISYEQYF. CDR3 sequence (DNA): TGTGCCAGCAGTTATCACCAAATCTCCTACGAGCAGTACTTC.